A selection of T cell receptor beta chains follows, all from one sample in a study of T-cell memory formation after mild COVID-19. MiXCR was run by TCRdb on the 5' RACE reads, yielding one entry per CDR3 protein. The data contain 550,000 to 700,000 distinct CDR3 sequences, roughly 18% of them seen just once; the ten biggest clones take up around 12%. Sequencing was done on a sample of PBMCs or a T cell subset sorted from them (not recorded which). The receptor set was obtained from an adult woman who had mild COVID-19 (a few samples of this study predate the infection). Cell type and time point are not known. Both conserved end residues are part of each CDR3. A D gene is named only where the DNA matches it firmly. Only part of the rows carry a size: once, few, many, or a class if the clone is expanded.

-	TRBV19	-	TRBJ1-1	TGTGCCAGTTTCCAGGGCGCTGATTTTCGCTACACTGAAGCTTTCTTT	CASFQGADFRYTEAFF
few	TRBV6-5	TRBD2	TRBJ2-2	TGTGCCAGCAGTTACCGGGCTAGCGGGGGAAGGGAGCTGTTTTTT	CASSYRASGGRELFF
few	TRBV3-1	TRBD1	TRBJ1-1	TGTGCCAGCAGCCGTCGGGACAGGGCCAACACTGAAGCTTTCTTT	CASSRRDRANTEAFF
few	TRBV6-6	-	TRBJ2-2	TGTGCCAGCAGTTGGGATTATCATGGCACCGGGGAGCTGTTTTTT	CASSWDYHGTGELFF
many	TRBV11-1	-	TRBJ2-3	TGTGCCAGCAGCTTAAGGACTAGCACAGATACGCAGTATTTT	CASSLRTSTDTQYF
-	TRBV6-5	TRBD1	TRBJ2-3	TGTGCCAGCAGTTCCCAGGGACAGGGCTGGGGTAGCGGACGCACAGATACGCAGTATTTT	CASSSQGQGWGSGRTDTQYF
-	TRBV4-3	-	TRBJ1-4	TGCGCCAGCAGCCATGAACTTAGGGACCGTAATGAAAAACTGTTTTTT	CASSHELRDRNEKLFF
-	TRBV6-5	TRBD1	TRBJ2-5	TGTGCCAGCAGAGACCCCGGACAGGGGGCATTGGGAGAGACCCAGTACTTC	CASRDPGQGALGETQYF
few	TRBV20-1	TRBD2	TRBJ2-1	TGCAGTGCTAGGGAGCGGGACTCTGCATCCTACAATGAGCAGTTCTTC	CSARERDSASYNEQFF
few	TRBV11-2	-	TRBJ2-7	TGTGCCAGCAGCTTAGATTTAGGGACTTCCTACGAGCAGTACTTC	CASSLDLGTSYEQYF
many	TRBV7-2	TRBD2	TRBJ2-2	TGTGCCAGCAGCTTAGAATTTGGGACTAGGCGAGGCGGGGAGCTGTTTTTT	CASSLEFGTRRGGELFF
once	TRBV6-5	-	TRBJ1-6	TGTGCCAGCAGTTTCGACACTGATTCACCCCTCCACTTT	CASSFDTDSPLHF
-	TRBV4-2	-	TRBJ1-1	TGTGCCAGCAGCCAAGGATTGGTACTAAACACTGAAGCTTTCTTT	CASSQGLVLNTEAFF
-	TRBV18	TRBD1	TRBJ2-7	TGTGCCAGCTCACCACTGGGACAGAGCTACGAGCAGTACTTC	CASSPLGQSYEQYF
-	TRBV15	-	TRBJ2-5	TGTGCCACCAGCAGAGTCCGACGGATCCAAGAGACCCAGTACTTC	CATSRVRRIQETQYF
once	TRBV4-1	TRBD1	TRBJ1-1	TGCGCCAGCAGCCAAGGGGACAGAAAAGACACTGAAGCTTTCTTT	CASSQGDRKDTEAFF
many	TRBV27	TRBD1	TRBJ1-1	TGTGCCAGCAGTTCCAGGGGGGACACTGAAGCTTTCTTT	CASSSRGDTEAFF
-	TRBV7-8	-	TRBJ2-7	TGTGCCAGCAGCTTGGTAGTCCGGGGAGTGTACGAGCAGTACTTC	CASSLVVRGVYEQYF
few	TRBV15	-	TRBJ2-5	TGTGCCACCAGCACAGATACAGGTGTGCGGGTCCGGGAGACCCAGTACTTC	CATSTDTGVRVRETQYF
few	TRBV14	-	TRBJ1-3	TGTGCCAGCAGCCCGGAGTGGGGCACCATATATTTT	CASSPEWGTIYF
-	TRBV6-2/TRBV6-3	TRBD1	TRBJ1-2	TGTGCCAGCGATGACAGGGATTTTGGCTACACCTTC	CASDDRDFGYTF
few	TRBV20-1	TRBD1	TRBJ1-6	TGCAGTGCTGCTTTTTCGGCGACAGGGTATTCACCCCTCCACTTT	CSAAFSATGYSPLHF
few	TRBV20-1	-	TRBJ1-1	TGCAGGGGGGGGCAGGGCGCTGAAGCTTTCTTT	CRGGQGAEAFF